This section outlines one TCR beta chain sequence together with its context. The data were obtained in a study of T cell changes during pregnancy in multiple sclerosis. Measured with immunoSEQ multiplex PCR; TCRdb has only the in-frame clones, and not every one. In the table there are tens of thousands of clones, approximately 90% of which are singletons. Germline values: CDR1 SNHLY, CDR2 FYNNEI. The CDR3 covers 15 residues. Deletions cut 5 bases from V and 4 bases from J, with 16 bases between. The rearrangement links TRBV2 to TRBJ2-3; D possibly corresponds to TRBD2 (5 bases). This receptor was identified in a female donor with multiple sclerosis, enrolled in a pregnancy study. This specimen was peripheral blood, taken before pregnancy. This CDR3 is CASSYRERAPDTQYF. In nucleotides, the CDR3 is TGTGCCAGCAGTTACCGGGAAAGAGCCCCAGATACGCAGTATTTT.